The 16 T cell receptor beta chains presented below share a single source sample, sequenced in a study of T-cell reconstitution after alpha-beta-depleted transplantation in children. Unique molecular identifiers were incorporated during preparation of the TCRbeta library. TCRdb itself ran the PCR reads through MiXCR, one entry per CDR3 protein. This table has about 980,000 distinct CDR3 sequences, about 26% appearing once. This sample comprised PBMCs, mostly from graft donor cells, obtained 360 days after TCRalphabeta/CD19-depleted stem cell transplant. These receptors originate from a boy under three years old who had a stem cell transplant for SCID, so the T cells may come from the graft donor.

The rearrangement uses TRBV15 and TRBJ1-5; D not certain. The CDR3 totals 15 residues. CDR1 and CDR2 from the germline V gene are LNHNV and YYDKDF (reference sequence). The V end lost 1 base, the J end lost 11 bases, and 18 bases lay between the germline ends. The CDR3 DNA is TGTGCCACCAGCAGAGTCTCGGCAGGCCCCATGGCCCAGCATTTT. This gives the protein CATSRVSAGPMAQHF.

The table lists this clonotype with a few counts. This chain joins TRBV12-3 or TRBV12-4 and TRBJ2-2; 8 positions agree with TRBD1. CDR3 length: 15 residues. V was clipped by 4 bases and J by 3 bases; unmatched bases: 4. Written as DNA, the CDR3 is TGTGCCAGCAGTTCCCGACAGGGGTACACCGGGGAGCTGTTTTTT. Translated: CASSSRQGYTGELFF.

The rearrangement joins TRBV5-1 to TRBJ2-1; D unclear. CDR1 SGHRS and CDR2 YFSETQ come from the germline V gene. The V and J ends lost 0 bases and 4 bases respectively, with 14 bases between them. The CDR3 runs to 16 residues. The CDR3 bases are TGCGCCAGCAGCTTGGACGATTCCCCTTTTTACAATGAGCAGTTCTTC. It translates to CASSLDDSPFYNEQFF.

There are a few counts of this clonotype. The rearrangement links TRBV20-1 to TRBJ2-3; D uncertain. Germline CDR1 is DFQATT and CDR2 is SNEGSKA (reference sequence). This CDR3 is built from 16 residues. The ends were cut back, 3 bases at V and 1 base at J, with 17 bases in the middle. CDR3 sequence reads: CSARAGDGSRTDTQYF. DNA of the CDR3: TGCAGTGCTAGGGCCGGTGACGGATCCCGCACAGATACGCAGTATTTT.

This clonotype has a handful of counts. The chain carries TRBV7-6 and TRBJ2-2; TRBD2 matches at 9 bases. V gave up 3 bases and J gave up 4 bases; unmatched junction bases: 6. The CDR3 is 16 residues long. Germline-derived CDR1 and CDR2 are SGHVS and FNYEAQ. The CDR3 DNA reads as TGTGCCAGCAGCTTGGGACTAGCTCAAATCACCGGGGAGCTGTTTTTT. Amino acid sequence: CASSLGLAQITGELFF.

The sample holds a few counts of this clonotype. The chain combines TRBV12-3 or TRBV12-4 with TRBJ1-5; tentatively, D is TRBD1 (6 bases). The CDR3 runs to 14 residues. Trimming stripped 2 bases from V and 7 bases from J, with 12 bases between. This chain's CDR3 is CASSLRQGTQPQHF. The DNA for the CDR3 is TGTGCCAGCAGTTTAAGGCAGGGGACCCAGCCCCAGCATTTT.

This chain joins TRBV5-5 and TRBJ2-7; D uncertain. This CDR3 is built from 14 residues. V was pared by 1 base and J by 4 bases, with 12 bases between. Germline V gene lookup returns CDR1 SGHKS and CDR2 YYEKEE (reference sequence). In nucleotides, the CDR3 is TGTGCCAGCAGCTTGACGCAGGTGGCATACGAGCAGTACTTC. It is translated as CASSLTQVAYEQYF.

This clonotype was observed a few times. Here the CDR3 reads CASSLTGTGIYEQYF. CDR3 nucleotides: TGTGCCAGTAGCTTAACCGGGACAGGGATCTACGAGCAGTACTTC. V and J are TRBV19 and TRBJ2-7, with 9 positions matching TRBD1. Germline V gives CDR1 LNHDA, CDR2 SQIVND (reference sequence). V shed 6 bases and J 3 bases; nucleotides not matched to a gene: 9. The CDR3 length is 15 residues.

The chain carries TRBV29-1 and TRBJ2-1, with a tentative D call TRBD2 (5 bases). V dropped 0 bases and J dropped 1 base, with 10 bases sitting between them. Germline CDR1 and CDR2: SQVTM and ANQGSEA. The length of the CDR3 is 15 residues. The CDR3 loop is CSVEDRRKSYNEQFF. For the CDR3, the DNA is TGCAGCGTTGAAGATCGGAGGAAATCCTACAATGAGCAGTTCTTC.

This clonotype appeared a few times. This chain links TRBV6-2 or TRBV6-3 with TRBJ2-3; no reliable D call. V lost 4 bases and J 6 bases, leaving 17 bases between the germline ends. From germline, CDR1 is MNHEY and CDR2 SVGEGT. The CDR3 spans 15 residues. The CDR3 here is CASSSPWQSGDTQYF. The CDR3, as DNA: TGTGCCAGCAGTTCACCGTGGCAATCCGGGGATACGCAGTATTTT.

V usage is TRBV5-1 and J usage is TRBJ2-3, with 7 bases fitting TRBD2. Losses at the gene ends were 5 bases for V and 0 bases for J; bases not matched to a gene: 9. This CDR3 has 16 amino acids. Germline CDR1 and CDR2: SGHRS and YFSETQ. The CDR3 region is CASSPRTRASTDTQYF. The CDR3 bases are TGCGCCAGCAGTCCTCGGACTAGAGCTAGCACAGATACGCAGTATTTT.

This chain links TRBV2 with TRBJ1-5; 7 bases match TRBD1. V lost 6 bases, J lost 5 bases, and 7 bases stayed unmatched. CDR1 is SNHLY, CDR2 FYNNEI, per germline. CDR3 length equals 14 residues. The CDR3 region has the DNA TGTGCCAGCAGGCAGGGGGTAGAAGATCAGCCCCAGCATTTT. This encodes CASRQGVEDQPQHF. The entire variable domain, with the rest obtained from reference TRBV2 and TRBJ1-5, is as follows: EPEVTQTPSHQVTQMGQEVILRCVPISNHLYFYWYRQILGQKVEFLVSFYNNEISEKSEIFDDQFSVERPDGSNFTLKIRSTKLEDSAMYFCASRQGVEDQPQHFGDGTRLSIL.

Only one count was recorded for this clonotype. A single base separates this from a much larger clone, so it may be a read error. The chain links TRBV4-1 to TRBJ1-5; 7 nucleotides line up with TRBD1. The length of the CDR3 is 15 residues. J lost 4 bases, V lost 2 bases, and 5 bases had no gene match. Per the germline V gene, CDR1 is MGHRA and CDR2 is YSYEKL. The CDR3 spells CASSQLGRGNQPQHF. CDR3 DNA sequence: TGCGCCAGCAGCCAACTCGGCAGGGGGAATCAGCCCCAGCATTTT.

DNA for the CDR3: TGTGCCAGCAGTATGGACAGGGGGCGGGTTCCCGGGGAGCTGTTTTTT. Translated, it gives CASSMDRGRVPGELFF. V usage is TRBV6-1 and J usage is TRBJ2-2; 11 nucleotides line up with TRBD1. The length of the CDR3 is 16 residues. Per germline, CDR1 MNHNS and CDR2 SASEGT. V was pared by 5 bases and J by 6 bases, with 8 bases of the junction left unmatched.

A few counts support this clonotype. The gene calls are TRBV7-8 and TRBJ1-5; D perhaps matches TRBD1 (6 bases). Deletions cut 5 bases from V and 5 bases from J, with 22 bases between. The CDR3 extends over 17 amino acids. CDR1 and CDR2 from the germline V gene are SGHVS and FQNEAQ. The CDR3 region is CASSGGGGLPHDQPQHF. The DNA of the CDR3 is TGTGCCAGCAGCGGCGGCGGGGGGCTCCCACACGATCAGCCCCAGCATTTT.

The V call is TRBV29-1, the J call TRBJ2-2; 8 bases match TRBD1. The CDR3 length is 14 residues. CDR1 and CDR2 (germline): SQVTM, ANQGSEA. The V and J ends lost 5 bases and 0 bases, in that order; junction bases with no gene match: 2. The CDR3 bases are TGCAGCGTTTCGGGACAGGCGAACACCGGGGAGCTGTTTTTT. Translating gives CSVSGQANTGELFF.